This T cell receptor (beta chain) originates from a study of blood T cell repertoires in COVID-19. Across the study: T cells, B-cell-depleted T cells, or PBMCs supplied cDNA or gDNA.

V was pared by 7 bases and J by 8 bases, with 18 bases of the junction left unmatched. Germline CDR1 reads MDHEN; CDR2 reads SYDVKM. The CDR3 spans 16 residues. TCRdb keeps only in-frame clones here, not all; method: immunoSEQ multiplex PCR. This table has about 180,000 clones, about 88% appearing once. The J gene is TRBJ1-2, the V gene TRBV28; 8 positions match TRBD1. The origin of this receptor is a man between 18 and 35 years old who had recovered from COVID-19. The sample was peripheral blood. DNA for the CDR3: TGTGCCAGCACTCAGCTGGATCCAGGGGGCACCAAAGGCTACACCTTC. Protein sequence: CASTQLDPGGTKGYTF.